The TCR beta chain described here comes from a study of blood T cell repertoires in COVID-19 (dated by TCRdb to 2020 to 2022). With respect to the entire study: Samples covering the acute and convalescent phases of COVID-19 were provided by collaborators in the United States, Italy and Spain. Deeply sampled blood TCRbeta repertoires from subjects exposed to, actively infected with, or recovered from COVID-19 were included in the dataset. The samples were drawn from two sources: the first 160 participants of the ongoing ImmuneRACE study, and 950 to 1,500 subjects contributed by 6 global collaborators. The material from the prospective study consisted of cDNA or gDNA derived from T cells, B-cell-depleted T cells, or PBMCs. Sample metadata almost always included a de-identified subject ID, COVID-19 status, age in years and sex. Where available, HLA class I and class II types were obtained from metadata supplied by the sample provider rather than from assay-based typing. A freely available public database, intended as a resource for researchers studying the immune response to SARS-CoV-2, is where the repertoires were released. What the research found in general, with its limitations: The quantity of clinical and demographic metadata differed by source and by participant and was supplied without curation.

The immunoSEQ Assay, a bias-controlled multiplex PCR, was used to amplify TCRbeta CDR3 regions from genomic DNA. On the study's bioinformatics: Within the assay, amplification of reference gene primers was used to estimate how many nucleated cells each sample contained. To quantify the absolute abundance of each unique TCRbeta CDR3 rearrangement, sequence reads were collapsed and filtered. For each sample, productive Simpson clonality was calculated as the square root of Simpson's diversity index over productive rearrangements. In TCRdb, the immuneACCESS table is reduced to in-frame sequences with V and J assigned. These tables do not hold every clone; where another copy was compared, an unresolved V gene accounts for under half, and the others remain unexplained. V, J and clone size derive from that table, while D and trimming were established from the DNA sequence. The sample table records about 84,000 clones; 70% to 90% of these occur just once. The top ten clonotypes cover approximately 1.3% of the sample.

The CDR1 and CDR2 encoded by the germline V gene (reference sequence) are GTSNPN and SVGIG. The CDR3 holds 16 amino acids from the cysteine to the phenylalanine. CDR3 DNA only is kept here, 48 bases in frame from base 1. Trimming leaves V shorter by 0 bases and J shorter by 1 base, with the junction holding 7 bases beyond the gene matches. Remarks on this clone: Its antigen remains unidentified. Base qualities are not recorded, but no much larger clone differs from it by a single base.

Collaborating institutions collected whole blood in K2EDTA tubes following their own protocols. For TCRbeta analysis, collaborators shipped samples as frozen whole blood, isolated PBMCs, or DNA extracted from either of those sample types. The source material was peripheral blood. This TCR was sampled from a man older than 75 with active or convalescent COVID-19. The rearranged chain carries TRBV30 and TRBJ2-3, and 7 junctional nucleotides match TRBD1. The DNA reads TGTGCCTGGAGTGTTTCGACAGGGTGGGGCACAGATACGCAGTATTTT. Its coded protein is CAWSVSTGWGTDTQYF.